This TCR beta chain is from a study of T-cell reconstitution after alpha-beta-depleted transplantation in children (dated by TCRdb to the mid-2010s). A note on the overall study: T-cell immune reconstitution after TCRalphabeta/CD19-depleted allogeneic hematopoietic cell transplantation in children was quantitatively tracked in the study by means of TCR repertoire profiling.

CDR1 and CDR2 are drawn from the germline V gene: MNHEY, SVGEGT. The CDR3 holds 12 amino acids from the cysteine to the phenylalanine. This entry keeps only the CDR3 DNA: 36 bases, framed from base 1. V is reduced by 2 bases and J by 6 bases, leaving a spacing of 4 bases between them. Broad study findings and their caveats: Hyperexpanded clone frequencies declined over subsequent months; after one year, T-cell counts and TCRbeta diversity were mostly attributed to newly produced T cells. The apparently early alphabetaT-cell count recovery about two months after transplant was reportedly dependent on only several hundred rapidly expanded clones derived from non-depleted graft cells. The high TCRbeta diversity at day 60 in some patients was ascribed to recipient T cells and intrathymic progenitors that had survived conditioning.

The treatment or condition tag for this specimen amounts to: allogeneic hematopoietic cell transplantation with graft depleted of TCRalphabeta T cells and CD19 B cells. Transplant recipients were children who received TCRalphabeta/CD19-depleted allogeneic hematopoietic cell grafts. Library creation used PCR. Sequencer: Illumina HiSeq 2500. To normalize quantification of the TCRbeta repertoire, the TCR libraries were built with molecular barcoding that relied on unique molecular identifiers. The public reads were reanalyzed by TCRdb: fastp trimming at Q25, MiXCR alignment, in-frame beta chains only. Records with the same CDR3 protein are collapsed into one entry carrying the most frequent genes and DNA. This sample has hundreds of thousands of distinct CDR3 sequences in its table, and approximately 8% of those were observed once. The ten largest account for 35% to 45% of the sample. Remarks on this clonotype: Its recognized antigen is unknown. Base qualities are missing; no much larger clone stands one base away.

The chain is assembled from TRBV6-2 or TRBV6-3 and TRBJ2-2; the D gene remains uncertain. The sequence was collected from a male patient between 2 and 15 years old who had a stem cell transplant for acute myeloid leukemia, so the T cells may come from the graft donor. The specimen was PBMCs, mostly from graft donor cells, collected 360 days after TCRalphabeta/CD19-depleted stem cell transplant. CDR3 region: CASSYNPGELFF. The nucleotides read TGTGCCAGCAGTTACAATCCCGGGGAGCTGTTTTTT.